The subject of this entry is one T cell receptor (beta chain). The CDR3 has 15 residues. Trimming cost V 6 bases and J 3 bases, with 15 bases left between them. This record comes from a study of T cell repertoires in cytomegalovirus infection. Each CDR3 protein is one row after TCRdb ran MiXCR on the reads. This table holds about 310,000 distinct CDR3 sequences, under 20% found once. Sequenced: PBMCs. The sequence was obtained from a human donor in good health (CMV status not recorded). Some clones in this sample may be carry-over from other donors' samples. This chain links TRBV12-3 or TRBV12-4 with TRBJ1-5; the D is unclear. In DNA form, the CDR3 reads TGTGCCAGCAGCCTGGGAGGCGGATACAATCAGCCCCAGCATTTT. Translated, it gives CASSLGGGYNQPQHF.